The rows below give T cell receptor beta chains drawn from one sample of a study of T cell responses to AZD1222 COVID-19 vaccine. Libraries were prepared by immunoSEQ multiplex PCR; TCRdb keeps only in-frame clonotypes and omits some of them. The table has 120,000 to 150,000 clones, 90% to 95% seen once. Sample: peripheral blood, taken on day 0 of AZD1222 vaccination. The receptors come from an adult in good health. The CDR3 runs from the conserved cysteine through the conserved F or W. A D gene is named only where the DNA matches it firmly. Expanded clones are given a class, and other clones once, few, many or no size at all.

D,V,size,J,CDR3,DNA
TRBD1,TRBV7-9,-,TRBJ2-5,CASSSRTGANQETQYF,TGTGCCAGCAGCTCAAGGACAGGGGCGAACCAAGAGACCCAGTACTTC
-,TRBV7-2,-,TRBJ1-1,CASSFGLKGTEAFF,TGTGCCAGCAGCTTCGGACTGAAGGGAACTGAAGCTTTCTTT
TRBD2,TRBV4-1,few,TRBJ2-1,CASSQVRLALYNEQFF,TGCGCCAGCAGCCAAGTGAGACTAGCGCTCTACAATGAGCAGTTCTTC
-,TRBV4-1,-,TRBJ2-5,CASSEAERFEETQYF,TGCGCCAGCAGTGAAGCTGAGCGTTTCGAGGAGACCCAGTACTTC
-,TRBV19,-,TRBJ1-2,CASSIETTWRGGYTF,TGTGCCAGTAGTATAGAAACCACCTGGAGGGGTGGCTACACCTTC
-,TRBV5-5,-,TRBJ2-1,CASTLRGLNEQFF,TGTGCCAGCACCTTGCGGGGGCTCAATGAGCAGTTCTTC
TRBD1,TRBV7-8,-,TRBJ1-2,CASSPQGSYGYTF,TGTGCCAGCAGCCCACAGGGGAGCTATGGCTACACCTTC
-,TRBV5-4,-,TRBJ2-1,CASSFQAYNEQFF,TGTGCCAGCAGCTTCCAAGCCTACAATGAGCAGTTCTTC
-,TRBV25-1,-,TRBJ1-1,CASRDQGLNTEAFF,TGTGCCAGCAGGGATCAGGGCTTGAACACTGAAGCTTTCTTT
TRBD2,TRBV30,-,TRBJ2-3,CAWTRSGGGTDTQYF,TGTGCCTGGACCCGCTCGGGGGGTGGGACAGATACGCAGTATTTT
TRBD1,TRBV7-8,-,TRBJ1-1,CASSLVGETGIGDTEAFF,TGTGCCAGCAGCTTAGTCGGGGAGACAGGGATCGGGGACACTGAAGCTTTCTTT
-,TRBV30,-,TRBJ2-7,CAWSGQISYEQYF,TGTGCCTGGAGCGGACAGATTTCATACGAGCAGTACTTC
-,TRBV19,once,TRBJ2-6,CASSIVAGRVLTF,TGTGCCAGTAGTATTGTGGCAGGACGGGTCCTGACTTTC
-,TRBV11-2,few,TRBJ1-3,CASSFAHGGNTIYF,TGTGCCAGCAGCTTCGCTCATGGGGGAAACACCATATATTTT
-,TRBV27,-,TRBJ2-7,CATRVGGTPLYEQYF,TGTGCCACCCGGGTGGGGGGGACACCCCTTTACGAGCAGTACTTC
-,TRBV27,-,TRBJ1-1,CASSSDGRADNTEAFF,TGTGCCAGCAGTAGCGATGGACGGGCGGATAACACTGAAGCTTTCTTT
-,TRBV12-5,-,TRBJ2-3,CASGLGSTDTQYF,TGTGCTAGTGGTTTGGGGAGCACAGATACGCAGTATTTT
TRBD1,TRBV24-1,-,TRBJ1-2,CATSSSRDRYGYTF,TGTGCCACCAGCTCCTCCAGGGACAGATATGGCTACACCTTC
TRBD1,TRBV14,-,TRBJ2-7,CASSLRTGGNSEQYF,TGTGCCAGCAGCTTAAGGACAGGGGGCAATTCCGAGCAGTACTTC
-,TRBV2,-,TRBJ2-7,CASSVDSTYEQYF,TGTGCCAGCAGTGTTGACTCCACCTACGAGCAGTACTTC
-,TRBV4-3,-,TRBJ2-7,CASSQESFRENSYEQYF,TGCGCCAGCAGCCAAGAATCGTTTAGGGAAAACTCCTACGAGCAGTACTTC
TRBD1,TRBV4-2,-,TRBJ1-1,CASSQGQGLNTEAFF,TGTGCCAGCAGCCAAGGACAGGGGCTGAACACTGAAGCTTTCTTT